These 13 T cell receptor beta chains came from one sample sequenced in a study of T cell changes during pregnancy in multiple sclerosis. TCRdb keeps only in-frame clones here, not all; method: immunoSEQ multiplex PCR. The table lists under 85,000 clones, about 91% of them singletons. The sequencing here drew on CD4+ T cells from peripheral blood mononuclear cells, taken in the third trimester of pregnancy. The receptors stem from a female donor in good health, enrolled as a control in a pregnancy study.

The chain employs TRBV6-5 and TRBJ2-7, with TRBD2 matching 8 bases. This CDR3 contains 16 residues. Germline CDR1 MNHEY, CDR2 SVGAGI. Trimming cost V 4 bases and J 6 bases; bases outside gene matches: 14. The CDR3: CASSSQSGGPQGEQYF. DNA of the CDR3: TGTGCCAGCAGTTCCCAGAGCGGGGGCCCACAGGGCGAGCAGTACTTC.

J is TRBJ2-5 and V is TRBV5-1; D unclear. CDR1 is SGHRS, CDR2 YFSETQ, per germline. The CDR3 length is 11 residues. V was cut by 5 bases and J by 3 bases, with 5 bases left in between. CDR3 nucleotides: TGCGCCAGCAGTTTAGAAGAGACCCAGTACTTC. This encodes CASSLEETQYF.

A note on this clone: Other DNA sequences in the sample encode the same CDR3. The chain is built from TRBV9 and TRBJ2-3; 14 bases match TRBD2. V lost 2 bases, J lost 0 bases, and 2 bases stayed unmatched. This CDR3 is built from 17 residues. CDR1 is SGDLS and CDR2 is YYNGEE in the germline V gene. The CDR3 spells CASSVTSGGASTDTQYF. In nucleotides, the CDR3 is TGTGCCAGCAGCGTGACTAGCGGGGGGGCTAGCACAGATACGCAGTATTTT.

This chain joins TRBV19 and TRBJ1-1, with D possibly TRBD1 on 6 matching bases. There are 14 residues in the CDR3. V was clipped by 8 bases and J by 3 bases, with 16 bases between them. Germline CDR1 and CDR2: LNHDA and SQIVND (reference sequence). DNA of the CDR3: TGTGCCAGTTACCTGACAGGCCAGTACACTGAAGCTTTCTTT. Translation: CASYLTGQYTEAFF.

This chain links TRBV25-1 with TRBJ1-6; a weak D match, TRBD1 (6 bases). Trimming took off 6 bases at V and 4 bases at J, with 10 bases between the two ends. The germline V gene encodes CDR1 MGHDK and CDR2 SYGVNS. The CDR3 has 14 amino acids. The chain's CDR3 is CASRDSTYNSPLHF. In DNA, the CDR3 is TGTGCCAGCAGGGACAGTACATATAATTCACCCCTCCACTTT.

V is TRBV4-2 and J is TRBJ1-2, with unresolved D. CDR3 length equals 15 residues. The germline CDR1 and CDR2 sequences are LGHNA and YNFKEQ. The germline V and J ends were trimmed by 0 bases and 4 bases, with 12 bases remaining between them. The DNA for the CDR3 is TGTGCCAGCAGCCAAGACCAGCAGGAGGTCTATGGCTACACCTTC. Protein product: CASSQDQQEVYGYTF.

DNA of the CDR3: TGTGCCAGCAGCTCAGGGTTGAGCACAGATACGCAGTATTTT. Its protein product is CASSSGLSTDTQYF. This chain links TRBV5-4 with TRBJ2-3, with D perhaps TRBD1 (5 bases). The CDR3 runs 14 residues. Looked up from germline, CDR1 is SGHNT and CDR2 is YYREEE (reference sequence). Trimming stripped 3 bases from V and 0 bases from J, with 8 bases between.

This clone is a singleton in its sample. The chain uses TRBV2 and TRBJ1-1; D is unclear. The germline V gene has CDR1 SNHLY and CDR2 FYNNEI. Trimming shortened V by 7 bases and J by 5 bases, and 14 bases separated the two germline ends. The CDR3 consists of 13 residues. CDR3 sequence: CASTRGLGTEAFF. In DNA, the CDR3 is TGTGCCAGCACCCGGGGTTTGGGGACTGAAGCTTTCTTT.

The gene calls are TRBV27 and TRBJ1-4; 10 nucleotides align to TRBD1. The CDR3 runs to 17 residues. J was trimmed by 8 bases and V by 4 bases; bases with no gene match: 13. Germline V gene lookup returns CDR1 MNHEY and CDR2 SMNVEV (reference sequence). The CDR3 protein is CASSSYPGQGEGEKLFF. The CDR3 DNA follows: TGTGCCAGCAGTTCTTACCCCGGACAGGGGGAGGGAGAAAAACTGTTTTTT.

The V call is TRBV5-4, the J call TRBJ1-4; D may be TRBD1 (5 bases). The CDR3 runs 19 residues. Per the germline V gene, CDR1 is SGHNT and CDR2 is YYREEE (reference sequence). Trimming removed 4 bases at V and 0 bases at J, with 22 bases between. CDR3 protein: CASSKQRGGVYATNEKLFF. For the CDR3, the DNA is TGTGCCAGCAGCAAGCAAAGGGGCGGCGTCTATGCAACTAATGAAAAACTGTTTTTT. Together with reference TRBV5-4 and TRBJ1-4, the CDR3 gives the full variable domain: ETGVTQSPTHLIKTRGQQVTLRCSSQSGHNTVSWYQQALGQGPQFIFQYYREEENGRGNFPPRFSGLQFPNYSSELNVNALELDDSALYLCASSKQRGGVYATNEKLFFGSGTQLSVL.

The chain couples TRBV19 to TRBJ1-5; TRBD1 matches at 9 bases. CDR1 LNHDA and CDR2 SQIVND come from the germline V gene (reference sequence). V gave up 3 bases and J gave up 4 bases; unmatched junction bases: 4. The CDR3 contains 15 residues. The CDR3 region is CASSIRDRENQPQHF. The CDR3 coding sequence is TGTGCCAGTAGTATCCGGGACAGGGAAAATCAGCCCCAGCATTTT. Combining the CDR3 with reference TRBV19 and TRBJ1-5 gives the whole variable domain DGGITQSPKYLFRKEGQNVTLSCEQNLNHDAMYWYRQDPGQGLRLIYYSQIVNDFQKGDIAEGYSVSREKKESFPLTVTSAQKNPTAFYLCASSIRDRENQPQHFGDGTRLSIL.

This clone was detected only once. The chain couples TRBV28 to TRBJ1-4, with D possibly being TRBD1 (6 bases). The germline CDR1 and CDR2 sequences are MDHEN and SYDVKM. The CDR3 consists of 13 residues. Trimming stripped 10 bases from V and 7 bases from J, with 16 bases between. In nucleotides, the CDR3 is TGTGCCACCAGAGACAGGTCTGGTGAAAAACTGTTTTTT. This sequence encodes CATRDRSGEKLFF.

The V and J genes are TRBV19 and TRBJ2-7; 8 bases map to TRBD2. The length of the CDR3 is 16 residues. V was clipped by 3 bases and J by 4 bases; unmatched bases: 11. Germline V gene data show CDR1 as LNHDA and CDR2 as SQIVND (reference sequence). The CDR3, as DNA: TGTGCCAGTAGTATTCTGGCTCTAGCGGGCACGTACGAGCAGTACTTC. This sequence encodes CASSILALAGTYEQYF.